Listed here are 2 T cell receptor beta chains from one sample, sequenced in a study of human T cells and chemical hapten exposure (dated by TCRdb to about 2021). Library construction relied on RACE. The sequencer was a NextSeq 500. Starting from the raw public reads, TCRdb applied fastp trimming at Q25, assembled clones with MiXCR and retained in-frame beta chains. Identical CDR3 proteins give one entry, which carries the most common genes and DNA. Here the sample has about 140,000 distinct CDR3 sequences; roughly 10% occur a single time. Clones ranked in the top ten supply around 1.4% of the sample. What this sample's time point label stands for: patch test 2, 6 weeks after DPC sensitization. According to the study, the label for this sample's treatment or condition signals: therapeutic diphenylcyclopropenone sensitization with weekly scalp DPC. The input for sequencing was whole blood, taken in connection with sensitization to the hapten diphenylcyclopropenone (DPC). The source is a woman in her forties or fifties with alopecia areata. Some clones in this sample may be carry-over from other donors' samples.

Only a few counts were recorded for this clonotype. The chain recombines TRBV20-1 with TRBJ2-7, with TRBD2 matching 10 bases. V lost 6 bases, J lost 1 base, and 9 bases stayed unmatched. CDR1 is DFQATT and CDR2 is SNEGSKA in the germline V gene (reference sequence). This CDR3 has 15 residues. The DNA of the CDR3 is TGCAGTGCCGAGTCCACTAGCGGGACTTCCTACGAGCAGTACTTC. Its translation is CSAESTSGTSYEQYF.

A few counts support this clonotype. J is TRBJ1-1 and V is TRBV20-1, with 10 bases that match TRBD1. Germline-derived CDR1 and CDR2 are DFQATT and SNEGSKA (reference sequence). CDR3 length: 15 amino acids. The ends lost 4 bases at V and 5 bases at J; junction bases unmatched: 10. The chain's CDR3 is CSATKQGTGDTEAFF. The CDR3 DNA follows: TGCAGTGCTACCAAGCAGGGGACAGGGGATACTGAAGCTTTCTTT.